The 14 T cell receptor beta chains below were found in one sample sequenced in a study of a mutant IDH1 vaccine in newly diagnosed glioma. As to time point: week 11, during vaccination. Each dose delivered 300 ug of mutant IDH1 20-mer peptide subcutaneously with imiquimod. These TCRs are of unknown antigen specificity. Repertoires were generated with immunoSEQ multiplex PCR, while TCRdb's copy carries only in-frame clones and drops some. The top ten hold less than 15% of the sample, which has 35,000 to 45,000 clones, roughly 80% seen once. Sequencing was performed on peripheral blood mononuclear cells (PBMCs), taken from a glioma patient whose treatment included an IDH1 peptide vaccine. The receptors originated from a woman in her 30s with glioma. Some clones in this sample may be carry-over from other donors' samples.

The J gene is TRBJ2-6, the V gene TRBV19; perhaps TRBD1 as D (6 bases). The CDR3 covers 15 residues. The germline V and J ends were trimmed by 4 bases and 0 bases, with 7 bases remaining between them. The V gene's germline CDR1 is LNHDA and CDR2 SQIVND (reference sequence). CDR3 in amino acids: CASSKTGSGANVLTF. The CDR3 DNA reads TGTGCCAGTAGTAAGACAGGCTCTGGGGCCAACGTCCTGACTTTC.

This clone has a single count. The V call is TRBV5-4, the J call TRBJ2-7, with 10 positions matching TRBD2. CDR3 size: 16 residues. The germline gives CDR1 SGHNT, CDR2 YYREEE (reference sequence). The V and J ends lost 5 bases and 0 bases, in that order; junction bases with no gene match: 8. The CDR3 loop is CASRQAGGLSSYEQYF. The CDR3 bases are TGTGCCAGCAGGCAAGCGGGAGGGCTCAGCTCCTACGAGCAGTACTTC. The complete variable domain, with remaining parts taken from reference TRBV5-4 and TRBJ2-7, reads ETGVTQSPTHLIKTRGQQVTLRCSSQSGHNTVSWYQQALGQGPQFIFQYYREEENGRGNFPPRFSGLQFPNYSSELNVNALELDDSALYLCASRQAGGLSSYEQYFGPGTRLTVT.

The chain is built from TRBV27 and TRBJ1-5; D uncertain. The CDR3 runs 14 residues. V lost 5 bases, J lost 0 bases, and 8 bases lay in between. Germline V gene lookup returns CDR1 MNHEY and CDR2 SMNVEV (reference sequence). The CDR3 DNA follows: TGTGCCAGCAGTACGGATAATAGCAATCAGCCCCAGCATTTT. The encoded protein is CASSTDNSNQPQHF.

This clone has just a few counts. This rearrangement joins TRBV28 to TRBJ1-5; possibly TRBD1 for D (6 bases). There are 13 residues in the CDR3. The V end was cut by 7 bases, the J end by 5 bases, with 12 bases between. Germline CDR1 reads MDHEN; CDR2 reads SYDVKM. The CDR3 sequence: CASMRQVDQPQHF. CDR3 nucleotides: TGTGCCAGCATGCGACAGGTGGATCAGCCCCAGCATTTT.

A single count supports this clone. J is TRBJ2-3 and V is TRBV29-1; D is uncertain. Germline loops: CDR1 SQVTM, CDR2 ANQGSEA. The CDR3 has 13 amino acids. Trimming cost V 1 base and J 6 bases, with 11 bases left between them. The CDR3: CSVEGGDRDTQYF. For the CDR3, the DNA is TGCAGCGTTGAAGGCGGCGACCGGGATACGCAGTATTTT.

The chain employs TRBV7-2 and TRBJ2-1, with D perhaps matching TRBD2 (6 bases). The length of the CDR3 is 15 residues. V was trimmed by 4 bases and J by 0 bases, leaving 10 bases between them. The germline CDR1 and CDR2 sequences are SGHTA and FQGNSA. The DNA for the CDR3 is TGTGCCAGCAGCTCCGGGGGAAGCTCCTACAATGAGCAGTTCTTC. Encoded protein: CASSSGGSSYNEQFF.

The chain is built from TRBV30 and TRBJ2-1; 11 bases fit TRBD1. V lost 1 base to trimming and J lost 8 bases; unmatched junction nucleotides: 1. The CDR3 is 13 amino acids. CDR1 and CDR2 from the germline V gene are GTSNPN and SVGIG (reference sequence). The CDR3 is CAWSGTGGHEQFF. In nucleotides, the CDR3 is TGTGCCTGGAGTGGGACAGGGGGCCATGAGCAGTTCTTC.

This clone appeared a single time. This chain joins TRBV4-1 and TRBJ2-5; tentatively, D is TRBD1 (6 bases). This CDR3 comprises 13 residues. V gave up 5 bases and J gave up 3 bases, with 10 bases separating them. Germline CDR1 reads MGHRA; CDR2 reads YSYEKL. Here the CDR3 reads CASSRGIEETQYF. CDR3 nucleotides: TGCGCCAGCAGCAGGGGGATCGAAGAGACCCAGTACTTC.

This sequence joins TRBV10-3 and TRBJ2-2; tentative D call: TRBD2 (6 bases). CDR3 length: 14 amino acids. Trimming removed 7 bases at V and 4 bases at J, with 13 bases between. The germline V gene has CDR1 ENHRY and CDR2 SYGVKD. CDR3 nucleotides: TGTGCCATCACCGGGACTGGGGTCACCGGGGAGCTGTTTTTT. Protein product: CAITGTGVTGELFF.

This rearrangement joins TRBV10-2 to TRBJ2-2; D is perhaps TRBD2 (5 bases). V was trimmed by 2 bases and J by 4 bases, leaving 11 bases between them. The CDR3 sequence is 15 residues long. CDR1 and CDR2 (germline): WSHSY, SAAADI. CDR3 sequence: CASSEEDSPTGELFF. In DNA form, the CDR3 reads TGCGCCAGCAGTGAGGAGGACTCGCCCACCGGGGAGCTGTTTTTT.

The chain links TRBV4-1 to TRBJ2-6, with a possible D match to TRBD1 (6 bases). V lost 2 bases to trimming and J lost 4 bases, with 12 bases between them. The CDR3 contains 16 residues. Per germline, CDR1 MGHRA and CDR2 YSYEKL. In DNA, the CDR3 is TGCGCCAGCAGCCAACTGGGGGCGAGAGGGGCCAACGTCCTGACTTTC. This translates into CASSQLGARGANVLTF.

As concerns this clone: An end of the junction does not agree with germline; a read error may underlie this. This chain uses TRBV7-7 with TRBJ2-7; D call uncertain. Per the germline V gene, CDR1 is SSHAT and CDR2 is FNYEAQ (reference sequence). This CDR3 comprises 12 residues. CDR3 loop: CASSPGWGEQYF. The CDR3, as DNA: TGTGCTAGCAGCCCGGGTTGGGGCGAGCAGTACTTC.

The V call is TRBV27, the J call TRBJ2-7; D remains ambiguous. This CDR3 spans 13 amino acids. V was shortened by 3 bases and J by 0 bases, with 6 bases between the two germline ends. The germline gives CDR1 MNHEY, CDR2 SMNVEV (reference sequence). For the CDR3, the DNA is TGTGCCAGCAGTTTCCGCAGCTCCTACGAGCAGTACTTC. It translates to CASSFRSSYEQYF.

This clone occurred once. The chain uses TRBV5-1 and TRBJ1-4; a possible D gene is TRBD1 (6 bases). Germline assignment: CDR1 SGHRS and CDR2 YFSETQ. The V end was cut by 5 bases, the J end by 5 bases, with 19 bases between. The CDR3 has 16 amino acids. The CDR3 sequence: CASSPRGATRNEKLFF. The CDR3 region has the DNA TGCGCCAGCAGTCCACGGGGGGCAACCCGGAATGAAAAACTGTTTTTT.